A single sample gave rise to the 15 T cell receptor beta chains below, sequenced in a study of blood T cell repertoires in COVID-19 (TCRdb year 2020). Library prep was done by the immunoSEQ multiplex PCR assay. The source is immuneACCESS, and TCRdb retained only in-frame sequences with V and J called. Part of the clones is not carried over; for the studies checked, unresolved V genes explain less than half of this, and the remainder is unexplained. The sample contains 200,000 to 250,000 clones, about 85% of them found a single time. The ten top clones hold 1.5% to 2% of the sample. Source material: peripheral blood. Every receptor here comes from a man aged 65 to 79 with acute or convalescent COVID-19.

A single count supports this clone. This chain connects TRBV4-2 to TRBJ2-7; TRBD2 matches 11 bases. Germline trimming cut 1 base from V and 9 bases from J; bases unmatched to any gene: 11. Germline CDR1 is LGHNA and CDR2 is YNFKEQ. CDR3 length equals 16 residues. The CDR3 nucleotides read TGTGCCAGCAGCCAAGCCGGGACTAGCGGAACCCTCGGGCAGTACTTC. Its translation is CASSQAGTSGTLGQYF.

The CDR3 DNA reads TGTGCCAGCAGCTTAGGACAGGGTGTTTCTGGGGAGCTGTTTTTT. Amino acid sequence: CASSLGQGVSGELFF. V and J are TRBV7-2 and TRBJ2-2, with TRBD1 matching 7 bases. Looked up from germline, CDR1 is SGHTA and CDR2 is FQGNSA. The CDR3 length is 15 residues. The V gene end was trimmed by 1 base and the J gene end by 8 bases; junction bases not matched to a gene: 7.

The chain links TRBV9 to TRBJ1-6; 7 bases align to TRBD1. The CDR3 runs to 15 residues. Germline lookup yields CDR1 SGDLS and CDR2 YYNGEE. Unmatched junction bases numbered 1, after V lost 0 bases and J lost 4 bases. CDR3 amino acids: CASSVGGQYNSPLHF. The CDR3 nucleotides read TGTGCCAGCAGCGTAGGGGGACAGTATAATTCACCCCTCCACTTT.

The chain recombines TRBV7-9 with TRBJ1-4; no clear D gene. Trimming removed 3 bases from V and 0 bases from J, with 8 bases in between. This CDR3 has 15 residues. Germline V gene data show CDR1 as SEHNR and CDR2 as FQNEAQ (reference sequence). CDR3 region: CASSLLGATNEKLFF. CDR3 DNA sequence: TGTGCCAGCAGCTTGCTAGGCGCAACTAATGAAAAACTGTTTTTT.

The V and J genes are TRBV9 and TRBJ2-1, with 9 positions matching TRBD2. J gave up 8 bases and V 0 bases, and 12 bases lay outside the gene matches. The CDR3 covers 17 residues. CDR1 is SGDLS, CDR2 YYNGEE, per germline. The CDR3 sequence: CASSVVGSSGSKDEQFF. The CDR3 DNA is TGTGCCAGCAGCGTAGTCGGGAGTAGCGGGAGTAAAGATGAGCAGTTCTTC.

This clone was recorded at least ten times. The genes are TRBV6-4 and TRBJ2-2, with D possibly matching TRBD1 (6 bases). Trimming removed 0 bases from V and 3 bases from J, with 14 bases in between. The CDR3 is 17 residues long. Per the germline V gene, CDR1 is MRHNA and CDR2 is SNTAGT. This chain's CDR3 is CASSDSSLSGDTGELFF. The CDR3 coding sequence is TGTGCCAGCAGTGACTCGAGTCTCTCAGGGGACACCGGGGAGCTGTTTTTT.

The CDR3 DNA reads TGTGCCAGCAGCTTAACGGGGGGACTAGCCAATGAGCAGTTCTTC. Protein: CASSLTGGLANEQFF. The gene calls are TRBV7-3 and TRBJ2-1, with 9 bases lining up with TRBD2. The CDR3 has 15 amino acids. Germline CDR1 reads SGHTA; CDR2 reads FQGTGA. J gave up 6 bases and V 0 bases, and 3 bases lay outside the gene matches.

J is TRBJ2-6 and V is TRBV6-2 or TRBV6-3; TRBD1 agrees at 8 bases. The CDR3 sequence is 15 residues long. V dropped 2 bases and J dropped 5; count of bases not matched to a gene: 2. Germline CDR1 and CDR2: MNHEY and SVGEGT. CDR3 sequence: CASSYGDRRANVLTF. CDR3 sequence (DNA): TGTGCCAGCAGTTACGGGGACAGGAGGGCCAACGTCCTGACTTTC.

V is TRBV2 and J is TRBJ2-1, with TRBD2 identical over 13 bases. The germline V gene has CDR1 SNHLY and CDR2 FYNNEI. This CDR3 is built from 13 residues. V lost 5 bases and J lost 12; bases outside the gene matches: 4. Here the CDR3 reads CASSWTSGSGQFF. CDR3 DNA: TGTGCCAGCAGTTGGACTAGCGGGAGCGGGCAGTTCTTC.

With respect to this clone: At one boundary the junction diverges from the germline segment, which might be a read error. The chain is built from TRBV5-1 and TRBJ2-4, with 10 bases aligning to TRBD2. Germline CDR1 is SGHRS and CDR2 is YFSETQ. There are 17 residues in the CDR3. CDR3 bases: TGCGCTAGCAGCGTTGGTACTAGCGGGGTAGCCAAAAACATTCAGTACTTC. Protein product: CASSVGTSGVAKNIQYF.

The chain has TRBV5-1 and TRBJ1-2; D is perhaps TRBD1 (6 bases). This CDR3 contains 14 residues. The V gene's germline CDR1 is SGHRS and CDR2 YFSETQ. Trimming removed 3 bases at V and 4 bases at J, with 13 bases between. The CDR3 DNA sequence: TGCGCCAGCAGCTCTGGACAGACTGTCTATGGCTACACCTTC. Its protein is CASSSGQTVYGYTF.

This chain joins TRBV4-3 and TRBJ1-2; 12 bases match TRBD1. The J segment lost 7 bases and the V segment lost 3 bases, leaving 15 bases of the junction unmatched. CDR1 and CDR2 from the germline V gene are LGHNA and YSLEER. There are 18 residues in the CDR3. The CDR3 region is CASSHTGTGGHGRSGYTF. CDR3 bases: TGCGCCAGCAGCCATACCGGGACAGGGGGCCACGGGCGCTCTGGCTACACCTTC.

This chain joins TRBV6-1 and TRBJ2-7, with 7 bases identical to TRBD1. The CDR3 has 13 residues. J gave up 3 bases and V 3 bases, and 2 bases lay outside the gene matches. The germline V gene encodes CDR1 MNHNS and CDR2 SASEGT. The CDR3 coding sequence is TGTGCCAGCAGTGAGGGACAGAACTACGAGCAGTACTTC. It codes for CASSEGQNYEQYF.

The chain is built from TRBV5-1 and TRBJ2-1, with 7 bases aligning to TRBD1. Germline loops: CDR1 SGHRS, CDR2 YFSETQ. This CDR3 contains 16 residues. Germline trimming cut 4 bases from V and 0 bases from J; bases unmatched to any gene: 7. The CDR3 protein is CASSRYRGTSYNEQFF. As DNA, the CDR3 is TGCGCCAGCAGCAGATACAGGGGAACCTCCTACAATGAGCAGTTCTTC.

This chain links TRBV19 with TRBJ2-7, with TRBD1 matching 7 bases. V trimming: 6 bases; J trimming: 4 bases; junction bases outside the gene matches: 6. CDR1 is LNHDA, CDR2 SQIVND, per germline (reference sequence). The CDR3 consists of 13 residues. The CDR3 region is CASRRGRGYEQYF. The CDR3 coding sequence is TGTGCCAGTAGAAGGGGGCGAGGATACGAGCAGTACTTC.